Below, 22 T cell receptor beta chains from the same sample are listed, as sequenced in a study of regulatory T cells in long-lasting Graves disease. Time point given: persistent/refractory GD, antithyroid drugs over 5 years with positive TRAb. After RNA was extracted from PBMCs, the TCR library was made from it. Arm-PCR of CDR3 regions and iRepertoire HTBI primers were the basis on which TCR beta libraries were built. TCRdb re-called the multiplex PCR reads with MiXCR, one entry per CDR3 protein. The sample lists about 460,000 distinct CDR3 sequences, roughly 23% seen once, with less than 15% in the top ten. Sequencing used peripheral blood mononuclear cells (PBMCs), obtained when the disease was refractory, from a patient treated with antithyroid drugs. These receptor sequences come from a female donor with Graves disease.

The CDR3 nucleotides are TGTGCCAGCAGCTCCGTCCGGACAGGGGACAATTCACCCCTCCACTTT. It is translated as CASSSVRTGDNSPLHF. The V and J genes are TRBV7-2 and TRBJ1-6, with TRBD1 identical over 9 bases. There are 16 residues in the CDR3. Germline lookup yields CDR1 SGHTA and CDR2 FQGNSA. The ends lost 4 bases at V and 7 bases at J; junction bases unmatched: 8.

This clonotype was recorded at least ten times. CDR3 in amino acids: CASTSGQGWDTEAFF. CDR3 sequence (DNA): TGTGCCAGCACCTCAGGACAGGGATGGGACACTGAAGCTTTCTTT. The V gene is TRBV27, the J gene TRBJ1-1; the match to TRBD1 covers 8 bases. This CDR3 has 15 amino acids. Germline lookup yields CDR1 MNHEY and CDR2 SMNVEV (reference sequence). The junction had 10 bases not matched to a gene; V was cut back by 7 bases and J by 3 bases.

As for this clonotype: The junction and the germline gene differ at one end; a read error may be behind it. V and J are TRBV11-3 and TRBJ2-7; possibly TRBD2 for D (6 bases). The CDR3 consists of 16 residues. Germline CDR1 reads SGHNT; CDR2 reads YENEEA. CDR3 DNA: TGTGCCAGCAGCCCCGGGGGTTGGGCGCACTCCCACGAGCAGTACTTC. Translating gives CASSPGGWAHSHEQYF.

For the CDR3, the DNA is TGTGCCAGCAAGAATGAAGGGAATGAGCAGTTCTTC. Encoded protein: CASKNEGNEQFF. This sequence joins TRBV6-1 and TRBJ2-1; D remains ambiguous. Trimming stripped 7 bases from V and 7 bases from J, with 11 bases between. CDR3 length: 12 amino acids. Per germline, CDR1 MNHNS and CDR2 SASEGT.

As to this clonotype: This may come from a read error, since a much larger clone is one base off. The CDR3 DNA reads TGTGCCAGCAGGGGCCCTAGGGATAGCAATCAGCCCCAGCATTTT. Translating it yields CASRGPRDSNQPQHF. The chain carries TRBV27 and TRBJ1-5, with D unresolved. With 6 bases removed from V and 0 bases from J, the gap between germline ends came to 12 bases. The CDR3 is 15 amino acids. The V gene's germline CDR1 is MNHEY and CDR2 SMNVEV (reference sequence).

This clonotype was seen at least ten times. The V and J genes are TRBV6-1 and TRBJ1-1; the D is unclear. Per germline, CDR1 MNHNS and CDR2 SASEGT. The CDR3 sequence is 12 residues long. The ends were cut back, 6 bases at V and 5 bases at J, with 10 bases in the middle. For the CDR3, the DNA is TGTGCCAGCAGGGCCCGGGGAACTGAAGCTTTCTTT. This sequence encodes CASRARGTEAFF.

The chain employs TRBV13 and TRBJ1-6, with 7 bases matching TRBD1. The germline V gene has CDR1 PRHDT and CDR2 FYEKMQ (reference sequence). This CDR3 is built from 16 residues. The V and J ends lost 4 bases and 5 bases, in that order; junction bases with no gene match: 8. Here the CDR3 reads CASSYGTVENNSPLHF. The DNA for the CDR3 is TGTGCCAGCAGCTACGGGACAGTGGAGAATAATTCACCCCTCCACTTT.

The CDR3 protein is CASSQDRDRASGANVLTF. The CDR3 DNA reads TGTGCCAGCAGCCAAGATCGGGACAGGGCCTCTGGGGCCAACGTCCTGACTTTC. The chain is built from TRBV7-9 and TRBJ2-6; 9 bases align to TRBD1. This CDR3 has 18 residues. The germline gives CDR1 SEHNR, CDR2 FQNEAQ (reference sequence). Trimming removed 5 bases from V and 0 bases from J; junction bases left unmatched: 8.

This clonotype has ten or more counts. This may be a read error: a much more frequent sequence differs by one nucleotide. This rearrangement joins TRBV28 to TRBJ2-7, with 9 bases identical to TRBD1. Germline-derived CDR1 and CDR2 are MDHEN and SYDVKM. The ends lost 2 bases at V and 6 bases at J; junction bases unmatched: 2. The CDR3 runs 13 residues. The CDR3 bases are TGTGCCAGCAGTTTAGGGACAGGGAGCGAGCAGTACTTC. It yields the protein CASSLGTGSEQYF.

The V call is TRBV18, the J call TRBJ1-6; D unclear. The CDR3 length is 15 residues. Germline CDR1 and CDR2: KGHSH and LQKENI. Between the trimmed V and J ends, which lost 3 bases and 5 bases, there was a span of 11 bases. In DNA form, the CDR3 reads TGTGCCAGCTCACCGCGAGAGAGGGATAATTCACCCCTCCACTTT. Residues: CASSPRERDNSPLHF.

The chain links TRBV7-9 to TRBJ1-2, with 7 bases that match TRBD1. Germline V gene lookup returns CDR1 SEHNR and CDR2 FQNEAQ (reference sequence). This CDR3 is 14 amino acids long. With 1 base clipped from V and 6 bases from J, the junction kept 5 bases outside the gene matches. The CDR3: CASSLDWDRHGYTF. The CDR3 nucleotides read TGTGCCAGCAGCTTAGATTGGGACAGACATGGCTACACCTTC.

This clonotype has a handful of counts. The chain carries TRBV7-9 and TRBJ2-5, with D possibly TRBD2 on 6 matching bases. With 6 bases removed from V and 1 base from J, the gap between germline ends came to 24 bases. This CDR3 has 18 amino acids. The V gene's germline CDR1 is SEHNR and CDR2 FQNEAQ (reference sequence). CDR3 in DNA: TGTGCCAGCAGTTACATAGCGGTTGGGAGAAGGTTCCAAGAGACCCAGTACTTC. It is translated as CASSYIAVGRRFQETQYF.

This clonotype was counted ten times or more. V and J are TRBV11-2 and TRBJ2-5; a possible D gene is TRBD2 (6 bases). Germline V gene sequence: CDR1 SGHAT, CDR2 FQNNGV. V lost 5 bases and J 4 bases, leaving 14 bases between the germline ends. CDR3 length equals 14 residues. The CDR3 loop is CASSRGLGPETQYF. CDR3 bases: TGTGCCAGCAGCAGGGGACTTGGCCCAGAGACCCAGTACTTC.

This clonotype has at least ten counts. The gene calls are TRBV28 and TRBJ1-2, with 9 nucleotides matching TRBD1. V was pared by 0 bases and J by 7 bases, with 9 bases of the junction left unmatched. The CDR3 is 16 residues long. The V gene's germline CDR1 is MDHEN and CDR2 SYDVKM. The CDR3 sequence: CASSLWQGQGNGGYTF. For the CDR3, the DNA is TGTGCCAGCAGTTTATGGCAGGGACAGGGTAATGGTGGCTACACCTTC.

This clonotype was observed many times. The J gene is TRBJ2-5, the V gene TRBV28; 8 bases are shared with TRBD2. V lost 2 bases and J lost 3; bases outside the gene matches: 2. CDR1 MDHEN and CDR2 SYDVKM come from the germline V gene. This CDR3 region has 14 residues. The DNA of the CDR3 is TGTGCCAGCAGTTTAGCAGCGGGAGAAGAGACCCAGTACTTC. Translated: CASSLAAGEETQYF.

This clonotype came up a few times. This chain links TRBV27 with TRBJ1-2, with 8 bases matching TRBD1. Germline V gives CDR1 MNHEY, CDR2 SMNVEV (reference sequence). Trimming took 6 bases from V and 8 from J; bases not matched to a gene: 17. The CDR3 covers 16 residues. The CDR3 reads CASRDEGAGGAGGYTF. The CDR3 nucleotides are TGTGCCAGCAGAGACGAAGGGGCAGGGGGCGCGGGGGGCTACACCTTC.

This clonotype was seen a few times. The chain recombines TRBV20-1 with TRBJ1-4; 10 nucleotides match TRBD1. This CDR3 is 14 amino acids long. The germline gives CDR1 DFQATT, CDR2 SNEGSKA (reference sequence). Trimming removed 3 bases from V and 7 bases from J; junction bases left unmatched: 5. CDR3 DNA: TGCAGTGCTAGGAAGACAGGGGGCTTTGAAAAACTGTTTTTT. This translates into CSARKTGGFEKLFF.

This clonotype was recorded many times. The gene calls are TRBV24-1 and TRBJ2-7, with D tentatively TRBD1 (5 bases). CDR3 length: 13 amino acids. Germline CDR1 KGHDR, CDR2 SFDVKD. V was trimmed by 3 bases and J by 3 bases, leaving 8 bases between them. CDR3 sequence: CATSDAGRYEQYF. The CDR3 DNA reads TGTGCCACCAGTGATGCAGGGCGCTACGAGCAGTACTTC.

Turning to this clonotype: Given a far larger clone just one base away, this is likely a sequencing read error. The chain employs TRBV13 and TRBJ2-7; D gene unclear. CDR3 length: 11 amino acids. Germline values: CDR1 PRHDT, CDR2 FYEKMQ (reference sequence). The chain's CDR3 is CASSFSHEQYF. The CDR3 nucleotides are TGTGCCAGCAGCTTCTCCCACGAGCAGTACTTC.

This clonotype has at least ten counts. J is TRBJ1-2 and V is TRBV20-1; D is uncertain. Germline assignment: CDR1 DFQATT and CDR2 SNEGSKA (reference sequence). Trimming left V 1 base short and J 6 bases short, with 6 bases between. This CDR3 has 11 amino acids. Written as DNA, the CDR3 is TGCAGTGCTAGAGTGGTCGATGGCTACACCTTC. Its translation is CSARVVDGYTF.

A few counts support this clonotype. V usage is TRBV7-3 and J usage is TRBJ1-6, with 7 bases lining up with TRBD1. The CDR3 extends over 13 amino acids. The trim removed 5 bases at V and 8 bases at J, leaving 3 bases unmatched. Germline loops: CDR1 SGHTA, CDR2 FQGTGA. In DNA form, the CDR3 reads TGTGCCAGCAGCCCCCAGGGGGATTCACCCCTCCACTTT. As protein: CASSPQGDSPLHF.

This clonotype has ten or more counts. V gene TRBV2 combines with J gene TRBJ2-2; 12 bases align to TRBD2. Per the germline V gene, CDR1 is SNHLY and CDR2 is FYNNEI. The CDR3 sequence is 16 residues long. Trimming cost V 6 bases and J 5 bases; bases outside gene matches: 7. Here the CDR3 reads CASRDLTSGSTGELFF. The CDR3 nucleotides read TGTGCCAGCAGAGACCTGACTAGCGGGAGTACCGGGGAGCTGTTTTTT.